Listed below are T cell receptor beta chains from one sample, sequenced in a study of T cell responses to AZD1222 COVID-19 vaccine. Generated by immunoSEQ multiplex PCR, the TCRdb table keeps only in-frame clones and is missing some. The table lists tens of thousands of clones, about 90% of them singletons. The sequencing used peripheral blood, collected 28 days after the second AZD1222 dose. The receptors shown here come from an adult who received the AZD1222 COVID-19 vaccine. The CDR3 runs from the conserved cysteine through the conserved F or W. The order of the fields is J gene, clone size, V gene, D gene, CDR3 DNA, CDR3 protein. D genes are given only for firm matches. Size is omitted from some rows. Given values are once, few, many or a class for expanded clones.

TRBJ1-6,.,TRBV5-1,TRBD1,TGCGCCAGCAGCTTGCTTGGGGACAGTAGTTCACCCCTCCACTTT,CASSLLGDSSSPLHF
TRBJ2-3,.,TRBV27,.,TGTGCCAGCAGTTTATCGAGGCCCGATACGCAGTATTTT,CASSLSRPDTQYF
TRBJ2-2,.,TRBV4-3,.,TGCGCCAGCAGTGGTATGGTGCACACCGGGGAGCTGTTTTTT,CASSGMVHTGELFF
TRBJ1-1,.,TRBV5-1,.,TGCGCCAGCAGCGGCCGGGACGGCGGACACACTGAAGCTTTCTTT,CASSGRDGGHTEAFF
TRBJ1-6,few,TRBV7-3,.,TGTGCCAGCAGCTTAAACTTCGCCGGTACAAATTCACCCCTCCACTTT,CASSLNFAGTNSPLHF
TRBJ1-6,.,TRBV27,TRBD1,TGTGCCAGCAGTTCCGCCGGGACAGAGAGACCCCTCCACTTT,CASSSAGTERPLHF
TRBJ1-2,.,TRBV18,.,TGTGCCAGCTCACCTTCCGGGGGCGGGGGCTATGGCTACACCTTC,CASSPSGGGGYGYTF
TRBJ2-1,.,TRBV28,.,TGTGCCAGCAGTTTAGTAGGGGGACACCCCTCCGGGTCCTACAATGAGCAGTTCTTC,CASSLVGGHPSGSYNEQFF
TRBJ1-3,.,TRBV7-6,.,TGTGCCACCTCTCCGACCCCAATCTTGGGAAACACCATATATTTT,CATSPTPILGNTIYF
TRBJ1-6,.,TRBV7-2,TRBD1,TGTGCCAGCAGCGAGCGGACAGGGGGAATTTCACCCCTCCACTTT,CASSERTGGISPLHF
TRBJ1-5,.,TRBV18,.,TGTGCCAGCTCACCTTGGACAGACAATCAGCCCCAGCATTTT,CASSPWTDNQPQHF
TRBJ1-1,once,TRBV7-9,.,TGTGCCAGCAGCTCAACCGGACGCTCGAAAAAGAACACTGAAGCTTTCTTT,CASSSTGRSKKNTEAFF
TRBJ2-5,.,TRBV9,TRBD2,TGTGCCAGCAGCGTAGGGACTAGTGGGACAGAGACCCAGTACTTC,CASSVGTSGTETQYF
TRBJ1-3,.,TRBV28,.,TGTGCCAGCACCGGGACGGTCTCTGGAAACACCATATATTTT,CASTGTVSGNTIYF
TRBJ1-1,once,TRBV27,.,TGTGCCAGCAGTTTATTTCCGCAGGGGACGTACACTGAAGCTTTCTTT,CASSLFPQGTYTEAFF
TRBJ2-3,once,TRBV5-6,.,TGTGCCAGCAGCTTGGGTAGCGGCCCTTTGTCAGATACGCAGTATTTT,CASSLGSGPLSDTQYF
TRBJ1-1,.,TRBV28,.,TGTGCCAGCAGTTTTTTTCGGGCAGATTCTTACACTGAAGCTTTCTTT,CASSFFRADSYTEAFF
TRBJ2-3,once,TRBV6-5,.,TGTGCCAGCAGTTATTCGGGCGGGATTCGTGGGGATACGCAGTATTTT,CASSYSGGIRGDTQYF
TRBJ1-2,.,TRBV9,.,TGTGCCAGCAGCGTAGGGGCAGGTACCGTCTATGGCTACACCTTC,CASSVGAGTVYGYTF
TRBJ2-6,.,TRBV5-6,.,TGTGCCAGCAGCTTTGGGGACGGCAAACCTGGGGCCAACGTCCTGACTTTC,CASSFGDGKPGANVLTF
TRBJ1-5,.,TRBV19,TRBD1,TGTGCCAGTAGCCGAACAGGGGATAGCAATCAGCCCCAGCATTTT,CASSRTGDSNQPQHF
TRBJ1-5,.,TRBV20-1,TRBD1,TGCAGTGCTAGTGGCTTGGGGACAGGGGGGAATCAGCCCCAGCATTTT,CSASGLGTGGNQPQHF
TRBJ2-1,.,TRBV6-4,TRBD2,TGTGCCAGCAGCCGACTAGCGGGGGGCCCCCGCAATGAGCAGTTCTTC,CASSRLAGGPRNEQFF
TRBJ1-2,.,TRBV6-5,.,TGTGCCAGCAGGACCTTAGGGGGAGCTAACTATGGCTACACCTTC,CASRTLGGANYGYTF
TRBJ1-4,.,TRBV19,.,TGTGCCAGTAGTGACAGGACCTTTGCTGAAAAACTGTTTTTT,CASSDRTFAEKLFF
TRBJ1-2,once,TRBV7-8,.,TGTGCCAGCAGCTTTGACAGGAACTATGGCTACACCTTC,CASSFDRNYGYTF
TRBJ1-6,.,TRBV6-5,.,TGTGCCAGCAGTTCCCCAGGCGGACCCCTCCACTTT,CASSSPGGPLHF
TRBJ2-5,.,TRBV11-3,.,TGTGCCAGCAGCTTAGGTCAACTAGGATTCGGCCAAGAGACCCAGTACTTC,CASSLGQLGFGQETQYF
TRBJ1-2,.,TRBV19,.,TGTGCCAGTAGTATTAACCTCCTACCCTATGGCTACACCTTC,CASSINLLPYGYTF
TRBJ2-3,.,TRBV27,.,TGTGCCAGCAGTTTACGGGGAAGCACAGATACGCAGTATTTT,CASSLRGSTDTQYF
TRBJ1-2,.,TRBV1,.,TGCACCAGCAGCCAAGAAGAGACAGGGTATGGCTACACCTTC,CTSSQEETGYGYTF
TRBJ2-2,.,TRBV5-3,.,TGTGCCAGAAGCCGATACCAGGGGAACGGGGAGCTGTTTTTT,CARSRYQGNGELFF
TRBJ2-7,.,TRBV19,.,TGTGCCAGTAGTACCAACCTTGGGGGGGCATACGAGCAGTACTTC,CASSTNLGGAYEQYF
TRBJ2-1,.,TRBV5-4,TRBD2,TGTGCCAGCAGCCCCATACTAGCGGGGGATTACAATGAGCAGTTCTTC,CASSPILAGDYNEQFF
TRBJ1-3,.,TRBV18,TRBD1,TGTGCCAGCTCACCCTTTGGACAGGGTCCTGGAAACACCATATATTTT,CASSPFGQGPGNTIYF
TRBJ1-3,.,TRBV6-4,.,TGTGCCAGCAGAATGGACAGCTCCTCTGGAAACACCATATATTTT,CASRMDSSSGNTIYF
TRBJ2-3,.,TRBV6-1,TRBD1,TGTGCCAGCAGTGATTGGACAGGGAGTACAGATACGCAGTATTTT,CASSDWTGSTDTQYF
TRBJ1-4,.,TRBV7-9,.,TGTGCCAGCAGCTTAGACCAGGGGAATGAAAAACTGTTTTTT,CASSLDQGNEKLFF
TRBJ2-3,.,TRBV12-3/TRBV12-4,.,TGTGCCAGCAGTTTGGGTGTCCCCGAAACGCAGTATTTT,CASSLGVPETQYF
TRBJ2-4,.,TRBV6-2/TRBV6-3,TRBD2,TGTGCCAGCACCCCGGGACTAGCGGGGGGGCTTGGAGCCAAAAACATTCAGTACTTC,CASTPGLAGGLGAKNIQYF
TRBJ1-2,.,TRBV3-1/TRBV3-2,.,TGTGCCAGCAGCCCAGACTACTCAATATATGGCTACACCTTC,CASSPDYSIYGYTF
TRBJ1-1,.,TRBV7-2,.,TGTGCCAGCAGCTTATTCTTCGGGCACCAGAACACTGAAGCTTTCTTT,CASSLFFGHQNTEAFF
TRBJ2-2,.,TRBV10-2,.,TGCGCCAGCAGTGAGGATCTCCCCAGGCCGAACACCGGGGAGCTGTTTTTT,CASSEDLPRPNTGELFF
TRBJ2-5,.,TRBV11-3,.,TGTGCCAGCATCCCCTCCAGGGGAGACCAAGAGACCCAGTACTTC,CASIPSRGDQETQYF
TRBJ2-1,.,TRBV5-1,.,TGCGCCAGCAACCTGGGTGGGGGACCCTACAATGAGCAGTTCTTC,CASNLGGGPYNEQFF
TRBJ2-1,.,TRBV6-6,.,TGTGCCAGCAGTTACTCGGAGGGGGCGTCCTACAATGAGCAGTTCTTC,CASSYSEGASYNEQFF
TRBJ2-2,.,TRBV30,.,TGTGCCTGGAGCTCCACGAGGGGGGCCGGCGGGGAGCTGTTTTTT,CAWSSTRGAGGELFF